A single sample gave rise to the 25 T cell receptor beta chains below, sequenced in a study of control samples from healthy donors and cancer patients. Profiling relied on immunoSEQ multiplex PCR, and the TCRdb table lists in-frame clones only, not all of them. The sample yields about 190,000 clones, over 85% seen once. The sample was blood. Every receptor here comes from a man aged 18 to 35 in good health.

V is TRBV11-1 and J is TRBJ2-5, with a weak D call TRBD2 (5 bases). The V end lost 10 bases, the J end lost 2 bases, and 5 bases lay between the germline ends. This CDR3 comprises 10 residues. CDR1 is SGHAT and CDR2 is FQDESV in the germline V gene (reference sequence). CDR3 bases: TGTGCCACGGGGCAAGAGACCCAGTACTTC. Its translation is CATGQETQYF.

This clone was seen a single time. CDR3 sequence (DNA): TGTGCCAGCAGCGAGGACAGGGGAGAGTATGGCTACACCTTC. It encodes CASSEDRGEYGYTF. V usage is TRBV5-4 and J usage is TRBJ1-2, with TRBD1 identical over 9 bases. Germline CDR1 and CDR2: SGHNT and YYREEE (reference sequence). V lost 4 bases and J lost 5; bases outside the gene matches: 6. The CDR3 spans 14 residues.

The chain combines TRBV19 with TRBJ1-3, with D uncertain. The CDR3 extends over 13 amino acids. The germline CDR1 and CDR2 sequences are LNHDA and SQIVND (reference sequence). V dropped 6 bases and J dropped 0 bases, with 6 bases sitting between them. The CDR3 sequence is CASRALSGNTIYF. The CDR3 bases are TGTGCCAGTAGGGCACTCTCTGGAAACACCATATATTTT. Drawing the rest from reference TRBV19 and TRBJ1-3, the complete variable domain is DGGITQSPKYLFRKEGQNVTLSCEQNLNHDAMYWYRQDPGQGLRLIYYSQIVNDFQKGDIAEGYSVSREKKESFPLTVTSAQKNPTAFYLCASRALSGNTIYFGEGSWLTVV.

The V call is TRBV9, the J call TRBJ2-2; D gene ambiguous. The V gene's germline CDR1 is SGDLS and CDR2 YYNGEE. V lost 5 bases and J 1 base, leaving 9 bases between the germline ends. This CDR3 is 14 amino acids long. CDR3 DNA sequence: TGTGCCAGCAGGGAATCTAGGAACACCGGGGAGCTGTTTTTT. It yields the protein CASRESRNTGELFF.

The genes are TRBV11-2 and TRBJ1-4; TRBD1 matches at 7 bases. The CDR3 has 16 amino acids. The junction had 8 bases not matched to a gene; V was cut back by 0 bases and J by 7 bases. Germline V gene lookup returns CDR1 SGHAT and CDR2 FQNNGV. The CDR3 is CASSLDWAGGSEKLFF. In nucleotides, the CDR3 is TGTGCCAGCAGCTTAGATTGGGCAGGGGGAAGTGAAAAACTGTTTTTT.

The V gene is TRBV10-3, the J gene TRBJ1-1; TRBD1 might be the D (5 bases). The V and J ends lost 4 bases and 5 bases respectively, with 11 bases between them. Germline CDR1 and CDR2: ENHRY and SYGVKD. The CDR3 contains 13 residues. The CDR3 nucleotides read TGTGCCATCAGTGTTGGGGAGGGGACTGAAGCTTTCTTT. It codes for CAISVGEGTEAFF.

This clone was seen a single time. The CDR3 region has the DNA TGTGCCAGCAGGGGGACGGCAACAACTAATGAAAAACTGTTTTTT. It yields the protein CASRGTATTNEKLFF. The rearrangement joins TRBV2 to TRBJ1-4; possible D gene TRBD1, 5 bases. CDR1 is SNHLY, CDR2 FYNNEI, per germline. The length of the CDR3 is 15 residues. The V end was cut by 6 bases, the J end by 0 bases, with 11 bases between.

The rearrangement links TRBV6-5 to TRBJ1-2; D is ambiguous. V lost 3 bases to trimming and J lost 2 bases, with 10 bases between them. The CDR3 runs to 14 residues. CDR1 and CDR2 from the germline V gene are MNHEY and SVGAGI. This CDR3 is CASSYDGRNYGYTF. DNA for the CDR3: TGTGCCAGCAGTTATGATGGCCGGAACTATGGCTACACCTTC.

This clone was counted only a few times. The CDR3 DNA follows: TGTGCCAGCAGCTCGCCGCCCGAGAACGAGCAGTACTTC. Amino acid sequence: CASSSPPENEQYF. The genes are TRBV7-9 and TRBJ2-7; no clear D gene. The germline V and J ends were trimmed by 4 bases and 5 bases, with 12 bases remaining between them. CDR1 and CDR2 (germline): SEHNR, FQNEAQ (reference sequence). The CDR3 has 13 residues.

A remark on this clone: The same CDR3 is also encoded by other DNA sequences in this sample. The chain joins TRBV5-1 to TRBJ2-3; D ambiguous. The V end was cut by 2 bases, the J end by 0 bases, with 10 bases between. This CDR3 has 15 amino acids. Germline V lookup: CDR1 SGHRS, CDR2 YFSETQ. The CDR3 is CASSLRGSSTDTQYF. The CDR3 DNA follows: TGCGCCAGCAGCTTACGCGGCTCTAGCACAGATACGCAGTATTTT.

J is TRBJ2-7 and V is TRBV10-1, with D perhaps TRBD1 or TRBD2 (5 bases each). V lost 8 bases to trimming and J lost 2 bases, with 19 bases between them. There are 15 residues in the CDR3. Germline V gene data show CDR1 as WNHNN and CDR2 as SYGVQD (reference sequence). In nucleotides, the CDR3 is TGCGCCAGCTACACCCCCCGGGACCGAGCCTACGAGCAGTACTTC. Its protein is CASYTPRDRAYEQYF.

This clone was observed a few times. V usage is TRBV2 and J usage is TRBJ1-5; TRBD1 agrees at 7 bases. J lost 4 bases, V lost 3 bases, and 3 bases had no gene match. The CDR3 length is 14 residues. Germline values: CDR1 SNHLY, CDR2 FYNNEI. The CDR3 region has the DNA TGTGCCAGCAGTGACAGGGGGGAAAATCAGCCCCAGCATTTT. Translated: CASSDRGENQPQHF.

This rearrangement joins TRBV18 to TRBJ1-1; TRBD1 agrees at 8 bases. V dropped 4 bases and J dropped 5; count of bases not matched to a gene: 6. The CDR3 runs 14 residues. The germline gives CDR1 KGHSH, CDR2 LQKENI. In DNA form, the CDR3 reads TGTGCCAGCTCACAGAGGACAGGGAAAACTGAAGCTTTCTTT. It translates to CASSQRTGKTEAFF. Complete variable domain (other parts from reference TRBV18 and TRBJ1-1): NAGVMQNPRHLVRRRGQEARLRCSPMKGHSHVYWYRQLPEEGLKFMVYLQKENIIDESGMPKERFSAEFPKEGPSILRIQQVVRGDSAAYFCASSQRTGKTEAFFGQGTRLTVV.

This clone was recorded only once. The V call is TRBV7-3, the J call TRBJ1-1; D perhaps matches TRBD1 (5 bases). CDR1 is SGHTA, CDR2 FQGTGA, per germline. V dropped 2 bases and J dropped 1 base, with 11 bases sitting between them. This CDR3 is built from 15 residues. In DNA, the CDR3 is TGTGCCAGCAGCTTATCGGCAGGGAAGAACACTGAAGCTTTCTTT. Its translation: CASSLSAGKNTEAFF.

V usage is TRBV10-3 and J usage is TRBJ2-7; weak D call: TRBD1 (5 bases). V lost 5 bases and J lost 0, with 14 bases in between. The CDR3 spans 15 residues. In germline, CDR1 is ENHRY, CDR2 SYGVKD. The CDR3 DNA follows: TGTGCCATCAGTCCCGGACCCCAGGGCTCCTACGAGCAGTACTTC. Protein sequence: CAISPGPQGSYEQYF.

The chain carries TRBV19 and TRBJ2-7; D may correspond to TRBD1 or TRBD2 (5 bases each). The germline gives CDR1 LNHDA, CDR2 SQIVND (reference sequence). V was cut by 3 bases and J by 0 bases, with 15 bases left in between. This CDR3 is 16 amino acids long. DNA of the CDR3: TGTGCCAGTAGTATGCCCGGGACCGCGAGCTCCTACGAGCAGTACTTC. Translation: CASSMPGTASSYEQYF.

V gene TRBV5-6 combines with J gene TRBJ1-2; no clear D gene. The CDR3 loop spans 15 amino acids. V dropped 3 bases and J dropped 0 bases, with 12 bases sitting between them. In germline, CDR1 is SGHDT, CDR2 YYEEEE. The CDR3 sequence is CASSWDDTSNYGYTF. For the CDR3, the DNA is TGTGCCAGCAGCTGGGATGACACCTCTAACTATGGCTACACCTTC.

V and J are TRBV7-8 and TRBJ2-1; D may be TRBD1 or TRBD2 (7 bases each). V was trimmed by 1 base and J by 3 bases, leaving 16 bases between them. This CDR3 is 17 amino acids long. Germline loops: CDR1 SGHVS, CDR2 FQNEAQ. The CDR3 loop is CASSLGQRDRDYNEQFF. The CDR3 region has the DNA TGTGCCAGCAGCTTAGGACAGCGGGACAGAGACTACAATGAGCAGTTCTTC.

The chain joins TRBV7-9 to TRBJ2-7; TRBD1 agrees at 7 bases. The junction had 7 bases not matched to a gene; V was cut back by 2 bases and J by 0 bases. The germline V gene encodes CDR1 SEHNR and CDR2 FQNEAQ (reference sequence). The CDR3 runs 16 residues. CDR3 sequence reads: CASSLKGATSSYEQYF. Here the CDR3 DNA reads TGTGCCAGCAGCTTAAAGGGGGCTACTAGCTCCTACGAGCAGTACTTC. Looking up the rest from reference TRBV7-9 and TRBJ2-7 gives the full variable domain: DTGVSQNPRHKITKRGQNVTFRCDPISEHNRLYWYRQTLGQGPEFLTYFQNEAQLEKSRLLSDRFSAERPKGSFSTLEIQRTEQGDSAMYLCASSLKGATSSYEQYFGPGTRLTVT.

The chain combines TRBV6-2 or TRBV6-3 with TRBJ1-2, with a weak D call TRBD1 (6 bases). The germline V gene has CDR1 MNHEY and CDR2 SVGEGT. V lost 3 bases to trimming and J lost 14 bases, with 19 bases between them. The CDR3 extends over 13 amino acids. Written as DNA, the CDR3 is TGTGCCAGCAGTTATACCCGCCAGGGGAAGGTTACCTTC. Its protein is CASSYTRQGKVTF.

The sample holds one count of this clone. The J gene is TRBJ1-1, the V gene TRBV6-5; 8 positions match TRBD1. Losses at the gene ends were 4 bases for V and 5 bases for J; bases not matched to a gene: 9. Germline V gene data show CDR1 as MNHEY and CDR2 as SVGAGI. The CDR3 covers 15 residues. CDR3 residues: CASSSAGQGGTEAFF. Written as DNA, the CDR3 is TGTGCCAGCAGTTCCGCTGGACAGGGAGGTACTGAAGCTTTCTTT.

The chain links TRBV27 to TRBJ1-3; no clear D. The CDR3 is 15 residues long. Germline values: CDR1 MNHEY, CDR2 SMNVEV (reference sequence). V lost 5 bases, J lost 0 bases, and 11 bases lay in between. CDR3 nucleotide sequence: TGTGCCAGCAGTCCGGGCCTCTACTCTGGAAACACCATATATTTT. Residues: CASSPGLYSGNTIYF.

The chain carries TRBV24-1 and TRBJ2-2; 10 bases line up with TRBD1. The CDR3 runs to 14 residues. The germline V gene encodes CDR1 KGHDR and CDR2 SFDVKD. V lost 10 bases and J lost 5; bases outside the gene matches: 6. Here the CDR3 DNA reads TGTGCCACGGCCGGGACAGGGGAAACCGGGGAGCTGTTTTTT. Its translation is CATAGTGETGELFF.

The gene calls are TRBV19 and TRBJ1-6, with 7 positions matching TRBD1. Germline CDR1 LNHDA, CDR2 SQIVND (reference sequence). CDR3 length: 14 residues. Germline trimming cut 7 bases from V and 5 bases from J; bases unmatched to any gene: 5. CDR3 DNA sequence: TGTGCCAGTAAGGGACAGCCGAATAATTCACCCCTCCACTTT. Its protein is CASKGQPNNSPLHF.

The chain combines TRBV7-8 with TRBJ2-7; D is perhaps TRBD1 (6 bases). The germline V and J ends were trimmed by 3 bases and 2 bases, with 8 bases remaining between them. The germline V gene has CDR1 SGHVS and CDR2 FQNEAQ. This CDR3 contains 13 residues. The DNA of the CDR3 is TGTGCCAGCAGCTTGACAGGTCCCTACGAGCAGTACTTC. Translating gives CASSLTGPYEQYF.